This entry lists 27 T cell receptor beta chains sequenced from one sample in a study of blood T cell repertoires in COVID-19. The data were produced by immunoSEQ multiplex PCR, yet TCRdb's version contains in-frame clones alone and is incomplete. Found here are over 100,000 clones, 75% to 85% of them singletons; the top ten hold roughly 7.7%. Sequencing was performed on peripheral blood. The receptors derive from a man in his 70s with acute or convalescent COVID-19.

The chain carries TRBV2 and TRBJ1-3, with unresolved D. Germline-derived CDR1 and CDR2 are SNHLY and FYNNEI. The CDR3 runs 12 residues. Trimming cost V 4 bases and J 3 bases, with 4 bases left between them. The DNA of the CDR3 is TGTGCCAGCAGTGGTAGTGGAAACACCATATATTTT. Encoded protein: CASSGSGNTIYF.

This clone turned up a few times. The rearrangement uses TRBV18 and TRBJ2-1; D is undetermined. CDR1 KGHSH and CDR2 LQKENI come from the germline V gene. The V end was cut by 10 bases, the J end by 0 bases, with 16 bases between. The CDR3 has 15 amino acids. In nucleotides, the CDR3 is TGTGCCACTTATGCGGATTTGAGCTCCTACAATGAGCAGTTCTTC. This translates into CATYADLSSYNEQFF.

The rearrangement joins TRBV3-1 (or the pseudogene TRBV3-2) to TRBJ2-7; TRBD2 agrees at 14 bases. J was trimmed by 2 bases and V by 3 bases; bases with no gene match: 3. CDR1 and CDR2 (germline): LGHDT, YNNKEL (reference sequence). The CDR3 loop spans 16 amino acids. CDR3 sequence (DNA): TGTGCCAGCAGCCAGGGACTAGCGGGGGCCGCCTACGAGCAGTACTTC. Residues: CASSQGLAGAAYEQYF.

The rearrangement links TRBV16 to TRBJ1-2; 8 bases map to TRBD1. The germline V gene has CDR1 KGHSY and CDR2 FQNENV. CDR3 size: 15 residues. Trimming at V came to 2 bases and at J to 1 base, leaving 3 bases not matched to a gene. This CDR3 is CASSQDRGSNYGYTF. The CDR3 DNA reads TGTGCCAGCAGCCAAGACAGGGGAAGTAACTATGGCTACACCTTC.

The rearrangement links TRBV6-5 to TRBJ2-2, with 8 positions matching TRBD1. This CDR3 comprises 14 residues. Germline-derived CDR1 and CDR2 are MNHEY and SVGAGI. J gave up 5 bases and V 4 bases, and 3 bases lay outside the gene matches. CDR3 sequence (DNA): TGTGCCAGCAGTTGGGACAGGATAACCGGGGAGCTGTTTTTT. It translates to CASSWDRITGELFF.

This rearrangement joins TRBV28 to TRBJ2-5; 9 bases match TRBD2. The CDR3 runs 15 residues. Germline CDR1 is MDHEN and CDR2 is SYDVKM. V lost 2 bases, J lost 9 bases, and 10 bases stayed unmatched. This chain's CDR3 is CASSLQASGDPAQYF. The CDR3 nucleotides read TGTGCCAGCAGTTTACAGGCTAGCGGGGACCCGGCCCAGTACTTC.

This sequence joins TRBV29-1 and TRBJ1-1; D might be TRBD1 (6 bases). Germline V gene sequence: CDR1 SQVTM, CDR2 ANQGSEA. Trimming removed 5 bases at V and 10 bases at J, with 20 bases between. The CDR3 sequence is 13 residues long. The CDR3 spells CSVCTGPRRRAFF. In DNA form, the CDR3 reads TGCAGCGTTTGTACAGGGCCCCGCCGCAGAGCTTTCTTT.

This clone was recorded only once. The chain combines TRBV14 with TRBJ1-1; TRBD1 is a possible D gene (6 bases). Per the germline V gene, CDR1 is SGHDN and CDR2 is FVKESK. The CDR3 is 14 amino acids. Deletions cut 5 bases from V and 1 base from J, with 11 bases between. For the CDR3, the DNA is TGTGCCAGCAGCGCAGGGGTGAGGAACACTGAAGCTTTCTTT. Residues: CASSAGVRNTEAFF.

This chain connects TRBV5-1 to TRBJ2-7; TRBD2 aligns across 8 bases. Per the germline V gene, CDR1 is SGHRS and CDR2 is YFSETQ. This CDR3 contains 15 residues. The ends lost 5 bases at V and 5 bases at J; junction bases unmatched: 12. In nucleotides, the CDR3 is TGCGCCAGCAGGAGGGACGGGACTAGTGGAGACGAGCAGTACTTC. This codes for CASRRDGTSGDEQYF.

The rearrangement uses TRBV28 and TRBJ2-3; the match to TRBD1 covers 8 bases. The CDR3 is 16 residues long. J lost 6 bases, V lost 5 bases, and 13 bases had no gene match. Germline CDR1 and CDR2: MDHEN and SYDVKM. The CDR3 loop is CASSPSKGRGLDTQYF. As DNA, the CDR3 is TGTGCCAGCAGTCCAAGCAAAGGCAGGGGGCTGGATACGCAGTATTTT.

For the CDR3, the DNA is TGCGCCAGCAGCATTACGACAGACAGGGCCGGGGAGCTGTTTTTT. As protein: CASSITTDRAGELFF. This chain joins TRBV5-1 and TRBJ2-2; the match to TRBD1 covers 7 bases. CDR1 and CDR2 (germline): SGHRS, YFSETQ. The V segment lost 4 bases and the J segment 6 bases; nucleotides outside the gene matches: 9. This CDR3 region has 15 residues.

This chain connects TRBV4-2 to TRBJ1-6; 7 bases align to TRBD1. J lost 5 bases, V lost 3 bases, and 10 bases had no gene match. The CDR3 has 17 amino acids. CDR1 is LGHNA and CDR2 is YNFKEQ in the germline V gene. The CDR3 reads CASSHPPGGGNNSPLHF. The CDR3 coding sequence is TGTGCCAGCAGCCACCCGCCGGGAGGGGGCAATAATTCACCCCTCCACTTT.

This chain connects TRBV7-6 to TRBJ2-1, with D possibly being TRBD1 (5 bases). Per the germline V gene, CDR1 is SGHVS and CDR2 is FNYEAQ. The V and J ends lost 2 bases and 8 bases respectively, with 19 bases between them. This CDR3 is built from 16 residues. CDR3 region: CASSLISSAGQHEQFF. CDR3 nucleotide sequence: TGTGCCAGCAGCTTAATATCGTCGGCAGGGCAACATGAGCAGTTCTTC.

The chain uses TRBV5-1 and TRBJ1-1; 8 positions agree with TRBD1. Germline CDR1 reads SGHRS; CDR2 reads YFSETQ. The CDR3 is 17 amino acids. The J segment lost 3 bases and the V segment lost 4 bases, leaving 14 bases of the junction unmatched. This CDR3 reads CASSPRQGPAKDTEAFF. The CDR3 DNA sequence: TGCGCCAGCAGCCCTCGACAGGGGCCCGCGAAGGACACTGAAGCTTTCTTT. Supplemented by reference TRBV5-1 and TRBJ1-1, the full variable domain reads KAGVTQTPRYLIKTRGQQVTLSCSPISGHRSVSWYQQTPGQGLQFLFEYFSETQRNKGNFPGRFSGRQFSNSRSEMNVSTLELGDSALYLCASSPRQGPAKDTEAFFGQGTRLTVV.

This clone has just one count. The chain combines TRBV10-3 with TRBJ2-2; 9 bases fit TRBD1. The CDR3 is 14 residues long. Losses at the gene ends were 10 bases for V and 5 bases for J; bases not matched to a gene: 8. CDR1 is ENHRY and CDR2 is SYGVKD in the germline V gene. The CDR3 DNA sequence: TGTGCCACCCCGGGACAGGGAAGTACCGGGGAGCTGTTTTTT. Translating it yields CATPGQGSTGELFF.

In its sample, this clone was seen a few times. V and J are TRBV28 and TRBJ1-5; possible D gene TRBD1, 5 bases. CDR1 is MDHEN, CDR2 SYDVKM, per germline. The CDR3 contains 16 residues. V shed 6 bases and J shed 1 base, with 16 bases lying between them. CDR3 DNA: TGTGCCAGCAGCCCCTTTGGTGGGGCCAGCAATCAGCCCCAGCATTTT. It is translated as CASSPFGGASNQPQHF.

The chain combines TRBV18 with TRBJ2-7; TRBD2 agrees at 7 bases. With V trimmed by 6 bases and J by 6 bases, 14 bases remained unmatched. This CDR3 has 15 residues. The germline V gene has CDR1 KGHSH and CDR2 LQKENI. This CDR3 is CASSTGIGGMGEQYF. As DNA, the CDR3 is TGTGCCAGCTCGACCGGGATCGGGGGGATGGGCGAGCAGTACTTC. Full variable domain (remainder filled in from reference TRBV18 and TRBJ2-7): NAGVMQNPRHLVRRRGQEARLRCSPMKGHSHVYWYRQLPEEGLKFMVYLQKENIIDESGMPKERFSAEFPKEGPSILRIQQVVRGDSAAYFCASSTGIGGMGEQYFGPGTRLTVT.

This chain connects TRBV28 to TRBJ1-1; D may be TRBD1 (5 bases). Trimming stripped 1 base from V and 9 bases from J, with 15 bases between. The germline gives CDR1 MDHEN, CDR2 SYDVKM. The CDR3 covers 14 residues. CDR3 DNA sequence: TGTGCCAGCAGTTTATTAGGGACTTGGCTACAAGCTTTCTTT. Translating gives CASSLLGTWLQAFF.

V gene TRBV18 combines with J gene TRBJ1-1; TRBD1 aligns across 9 bases. This CDR3 is built from 16 residues. Germline V gene data show CDR1 as KGHSH and CDR2 as LQKENI. The V segment lost 2 bases and the J segment 3 bases; nucleotides outside the gene matches: 7. The CDR3 nucleotides are TGTGCCAGCTCACCAAGACAGGGGGACTTCGACACTGAAGCTTTCTTT. Protein: CASSPRQGDFDTEAFF. Together with reference TRBV18 and TRBJ1-1, the CDR3 gives the full variable domain: NAGVMQNPRHLVRRRGQEARLRCSPMKGHSHVYWYRQLPEEGLKFMVYLQKENIIDESGMPKERFSAEFPKEGPSILRIQQVVRGDSAAYFCASSPRQGDFDTEAFFGQGTRLTVV.

The chain couples TRBV7-8 to TRBJ2-7; D perhaps matches TRBD1 (6 bases). The CDR3 loop spans 18 amino acids. Trimming took 1 base from V and 2 from J, leaving 21 bases between them. CDR1 is SGHVS and CDR2 is FQNEAQ in the germline V gene. This CDR3 is CASSLVAGDQVGAYEQYF. For the CDR3, the DNA is TGTGCCAGCAGCTTAGTCGCAGGGGACCAGGTAGGCGCCTACGAGCAGTACTTC.

The chain links TRBV5-5 to TRBJ2-7; D ambiguous. Trimming took off 2 bases at V and 2 bases at J, with 8 bases between the two ends. Germline CDR1 is SGHKS and CDR2 is YYEKEE (reference sequence). This CDR3 is built from 13 residues. The CDR3 DNA follows: TGTGCCAGCAGCTTCCCAGTCCCCTACGAGCAGTACTTC. Protein product: CASSFPVPYEQYF.

V usage is TRBV5-1 and J usage is TRBJ2-2; D unclear. V dropped 2 bases and J dropped 7 bases, with 9 bases sitting between them. The length of the CDR3 is 13 residues. Germline loops: CDR1 SGHRS, CDR2 YFSETQ. This CDR3 reads CASSFFSSGELFF. As DNA, the CDR3 is TGCGCCAGCAGCTTTTTTAGCAGCGGGGAGCTGTTTTTT.

The genes are TRBV19 and TRBJ2-7; 10 nucleotides match TRBD2. The length of the CDR3 is 16 residues. Germline CDR1 LNHDA, CDR2 SQIVND (reference sequence). With 4 bases clipped from V and 4 bases from J, the junction kept 10 bases outside the gene matches. The CDR3 DNA is TGTGCCAGTAGTACTTCCGGGACTAGCGCCTCATACGAGCAGTACTTC. This codes for CASSTSGTSASYEQYF.

The chain links TRBV11-1 to TRBJ2-2; 9 nucleotides agree with TRBD1. Germline V gene data show CDR1 as SGHAT and CDR2 as FQDESV (reference sequence). With 4 bases clipped from V and 7 bases from J, the junction kept 10 bases outside the gene matches. The CDR3 runs to 16 residues. DNA of the CDR3: TGTGCCAGCAGCTCTAACCGGGACAGGGAAGGCGGGGAGCTGTTTTTT. Translated: CASSSNRDREGGELFF.

The chain uses TRBV5-1 and TRBJ2-3, with 11 nucleotides matching TRBD2. CDR3 length equals 16 residues. V shed 4 bases, J shed 3 bases, and the junction held 7 bases outside the gene matches. Germline V gene lookup returns CDR1 SGHRS and CDR2 YFSETQ. CDR3 loop: CASSQNLAGGTDTQYF. CDR3 sequence (DNA): TGCGCCAGCAGCCAGAACCTAGCGGGGGGTACAGATACGCAGTATTTT.

The chain couples TRBV9 to TRBJ1-6, with a weak D call TRBD1 (5 bases). The germline gives CDR1 SGDLS, CDR2 YYNGEE. V lost 2 bases and J lost 9, with 12 bases in between. This CDR3 comprises 14 residues. The CDR3 reads CASSVQGDRSPLHF. The CDR3 coding sequence is TGTGCCAGCAGCGTGCAGGGTGATCGTTCACCCCTCCACTTT.

This clone has only a few counts. This chain connects TRBV3-1 (or the pseudogene TRBV3-2) to TRBJ1-1; 8 bases map to TRBD1. The CDR3 spans 13 residues. Unmatched junction bases numbered 8, after V lost 4 bases and J lost 10 bases. Germline-derived CDR1 and CDR2 are LGHDT and YNNKEL (reference sequence). CDR3 region: CASSRNRGMGAFF. CDR3 nucleotide sequence: TGTGCCAGCAGCCGGAACAGGGGGATGGGAGCTTTCTTT.